The 29 T cell receptor beta chains below were found in one sample sequenced in a study of cytomegalovirus exposure and HLA in healthy donors. The assay was immunoSEQ multiplex PCR, and TCRdb's table has in-frame clones only and misses some. The profile shows around 400,000 clones, roughly 89% of them singletons. Sequencing used PBMCs. These receptor sequences come from a woman younger than 30 in good health and CMV-seronegative.

The chain couples TRBV11-2 to TRBJ2-5, with 8 bases matching TRBD1. The CDR3 sequence is 15 residues long. In germline, CDR1 is SGHAT, CDR2 FQNNGV. The trim removed 3 bases at V and 5 bases at J, leaving 8 bases unmatched. The CDR3 sequence is CASSFLGDRGETQYF. For the CDR3, the DNA is TGTGCCAGCAGCTTCCTAGGAGACAGGGGTGAGACCCAGTACTTC.

The chain recombines TRBV2 with TRBJ2-2; D unresolved. V shed 4 bases and J shed 5 bases, with 11 bases lying between them. Germline loops: CDR1 SNHLY, CDR2 FYNNEI. This CDR3 has 14 residues. The CDR3 DNA reads TGTGCCAGCAGTGTGTCCGAGCTGACCGGGGAGCTGTTTTTT. It translates to CASSVSELTGELFF.

About this clone itself: This could be a read error, since a much larger clone is one nucleotide away. V gene TRBV2 combines with J gene TRBJ1-5; TRBD1 aligns across 7 bases. This CDR3 comprises 14 residues. CDR1 and CDR2 from the germline V gene are SNHLY and FYNNEI. The DNA of the CDR3 is TGTGCCAGCAGTGGAAGGGGGCCAAGACAGCTCCAGCATTTT. This translates into CASSGRGPRQLQHF.

This rearrangement joins TRBV29-1 to TRBJ2-7, with 16 bases matching TRBD2. The CDR3 covers 17 residues. The germline gives CDR1 SQVTM, CDR2 ANQGSEA. Trimming at V came to 0 bases and at J to 0 bases, leaving 2 bases not matched to a gene. CDR3 DNA: TGCAGCGTTGAAGAGGGGACTAGCGGGAGGGCCTCCTACGAGCAGTACTTC. This encodes CSVEEGTSGRASYEQYF.

This chain joins TRBV6-1 and TRBJ2-5, with 13 positions matching TRBD2. The CDR3 has 15 amino acids. From germline, CDR1 is MNHNS and CDR2 SASEGT. V was clipped by 6 bases and J by 2 bases; unmatched bases: 3. The CDR3 sequence is CASRRTSGRQETQYF. CDR3 bases: TGTGCCAGCAGGAGGACTAGCGGGAGACAAGAGACCCAGTACTTC.

CDR3 DNA: TGTGCCAGCGGACAGGGGACCTACGAGCAGTACTTC. Translation: CASGQGTYEQYF. The V and J genes are TRBV2 and TRBJ2-7; 9 nucleotides align to TRBD1. Losses at the gene ends were 8 bases for V and 2 bases for J; bases not matched to a gene: 1. From germline, CDR1 is SNHLY and CDR2 FYNNEI. The CDR3 extends over 12 amino acids.

The chain uses TRBV19 and TRBJ2-3, with 8 bases lining up with TRBD2. The CDR3 length is 14 residues. J gave up 3 bases and V 4 bases, and 3 bases lay outside the gene matches. The germline CDR1 and CDR2 sequences are LNHDA and SQIVND (reference sequence). The CDR3 nucleotides are TGTGCCAGTAGTAACGGGGGGGTGACAGATACGCAGTATTTT. Translated, it gives CASSNGGVTDTQYF.

This clone was picked up one time. This chain joins TRBV27 and TRBJ1-1; D not certain. V was pared by 5 bases and J by 1 base, with 11 bases between. Germline V gene sequence: CDR1 MNHEY, CDR2 SMNVEV (reference sequence). The CDR3 runs to 14 residues. CDR3 in DNA: TGTGCCAGCAGTCAACAGACCCCGAACACTGAAGCTTTCTTT. Amino acids: CASSQQTPNTEAFF.

This chain links TRBV27 with TRBJ2-1; 10 bases are a match to TRBD2. V gave up 3 bases and J gave up 2 bases; unmatched junction bases: 4. The CDR3 has 16 residues. CDR1 MNHEY and CDR2 SMNVEV come from the germline V gene (reference sequence). CDR3 in DNA: TGTGCCAGCAGTTTTACCGGGACTAGCGCCTACAATGAGCAGTTCTTC. Translated, it gives CASSFTGTSAYNEQFF.

This clone was seen only a few times. The J gene is TRBJ2-7, the V gene TRBV5-4; TRBD1 might be the D (6 bases). The length of the CDR3 is 13 residues. From germline, CDR1 is SGHNT and CDR2 YYREEE (reference sequence). The V and J ends lost 2 bases and 5 bases respectively, with 11 bases between them. The DNA of the CDR3 is TGTGCCAGCAGCTTCCCTAAGGGGGACGAGCAGTACTTC. Translation: CASSFPKGDEQYF.

The rearrangement joins TRBV28 to TRBJ2-3; D remains ambiguous. Trimming stripped 5 bases from V and 3 bases from J, with 15 bases between. The CDR3 length is 15 residues. Germline values: CDR1 MDHEN, CDR2 SYDVKM. The CDR3 nucleotides read TGTGCCAGCAGTCTCACTAAACCCCGGACAGATACGCAGTATTTT. Protein: CASSLTKPRTDTQYF.

In its sample, this clone was seen once. The chain recombines TRBV5-6 with TRBJ1-1, with D tentatively TRBD1 (5 bases). The ends were cut back, 4 bases at V and 2 bases at J, with 18 bases in the middle. Germline V gene sequence: CDR1 SGHDT, CDR2 YYEEEE. The CDR3 totals 16 residues. In DNA form, the CDR3 reads TGTGCCAGCAGCCCGAGCCGCGACAGTGCTAACACTGAAGCTTTCTTT. Its translation: CASSPSRDSANTEAFF.

This clone was detected only a few times. The V gene is TRBV7-8, the J gene TRBJ1-5; perhaps TRBD1 as D (6 bases). This CDR3 has 18 amino acids. Trimming pared 2 bases from V and 0 bases from J, leaving 17 bases between. Germline V gene sequence: CDR1 SGHVS, CDR2 FQNEAQ. The CDR3 DNA sequence: TGTGCCAGCAGCTTACGCCGGAACGGGACACTTAGCAATCAGCCCCAGCATTTT. This sequence encodes CASSLRRNGTLSNQPQHF.

This chain uses TRBV6-5 with TRBJ1-6; unclear D gene. Between the trimmed V and J ends, which lost 4 bases and 11 bases, there was a span of 9 bases. Germline V gene data show CDR1 as MNHEY and CDR2 as SVGAGI. The CDR3 has 12 amino acids. As DNA, the CDR3 is TGTGCCAGCAGTTCTACACAGACACCCCTCCACTTT. Protein product: CASSSTQTPLHF.

The chain recombines TRBV5-8 with TRBJ2-7; D gene ambiguous. The CDR3 has 12 residues. Trimming stripped 2 bases from V and 11 bases from J, with 14 bases between. Germline loops: CDR1 SGHTS, CDR2 YDEGEE. This CDR3 is CASSFIYAVEYF. Written as DNA, the CDR3 is TGTGCCAGCAGCTTCATCTATGCGGTGGAGTACTTC.

This chain links TRBV5-1 with TRBJ2-1, with TRBD1 as a possible D gene (6 bases). This CDR3 region has 12 residues. Germline CDR1 is SGHRS and CDR2 is YFSETQ. Between the trimmed V and J ends, which lost 4 bases and 8 bases, there was a span of 10 bases. As DNA, the CDR3 is TGCGCCAGCAGCCGTAAGGGGGATGAGCAGTTCTTC. Encoded protein: CASSRKGDEQFF.

This chain connects TRBV16 to TRBJ1-2; a weak D match, TRBD1 (5 bases). CDR3 size: 11 residues. CDR1 is KGHSY and CDR2 is FQNENV in the germline V gene. The V gene lost 11 bases and the J gene lost 3 bases, with 10 bases spanning the gap. CDR3 in amino acids: CACLGDYGYTF. CDR3 DNA: TGTGCCTGCTTAGGGGACTATGGCTACACCTTC.

This clone was picked up one time. V gene TRBV18 combines with J gene TRBJ1-2, with 7 positions matching TRBD1. Germline V gives CDR1 KGHSH, CDR2 LQKENI. The CDR3 covers 13 residues. The junction had 7 bases not matched to a gene; V was cut back by 4 bases and J by 8 bases. CDR3 coding DNA: TGTGCCAGCTCACGGACAGGCCCGGACGGCTACACCTTC. Translating gives CASSRTGPDGYTF.

This clone was found once. The chain is built from TRBV21-1 and TRBJ1-1. TRBV21-1 is described as a pseudogene. This CDR3 spans 17 amino acids. CDR3 DNA sequence: TGTGCCAGCAGCAAAGTTCAAATACAGAGGGAGGGCACTGAAGCTTTCTTT. It yields the protein CASSKVQIQREGTEAFF.

The chain couples TRBV28 to TRBJ1-2, with D possibly being TRBD1 (6 bases). V lost 6 bases and J lost 4, with 15 bases in between. The CDR3 covers 14 residues. Germline CDR1 and CDR2: MDHEN and SYDVKM. The CDR3 region is CASSLNTGLYGYTF. The CDR3, as DNA: TGTGCCAGCAGCTTAAACACAGGGCTCTATGGCTACACCTTC.

This chain uses TRBV6-6 with TRBJ1-6; D ambiguous. There are 13 residues in the CDR3. Germline lookup yields CDR1 MNHNY and CDR2 SVGAGI (reference sequence). Trimming took 5 bases from V and 7 from J, leaving 9 bases between them. Here the CDR3 reads CASSANWNSPLHF. CDR3 nucleotides: TGTGCCAGCAGTGCCAACTGGAATTCACCCCTCCACTTT.

This chain connects TRBV27 to TRBJ1-6, with 9 nucleotides matching TRBD1. V was pared by 3 bases and J by 8 bases, with 17 bases of the junction left unmatched. CDR1 is MNHEY and CDR2 is SMNVEV in the germline V gene (reference sequence). The CDR3 sequence is 19 residues long. For the CDR3, the DNA is TGTGCCAGCAGTTTCGGGACAGGGTTCTTTCTCGCTCCGGATTCACCCCTCCACTTT. This translates into CASSFGTGFFLAPDSPLHF.

The chain employs TRBV6-5 and TRBJ2-7; 9 positions agree with TRBD1. The CDR3 sequence is 13 residues long. The V gene's germline CDR1 is MNHEY and CDR2 SVGAGI. J lost 7 bases, V lost 2 bases, and 3 bases had no gene match. CDR3 amino acids: CASSYTGQGEQYF. CDR3 in DNA: TGTGCCAGCAGTTACACCGGACAGGGGGAGCAGTACTTC.

The V and J genes are TRBV7-3 and TRBJ2-1; TRBD2 aligns across 9 bases. In germline, CDR1 is SGHTA, CDR2 FQGTGA. The V gene end was trimmed by 2 bases and the J gene end by 7 bases; junction bases not matched to a gene: 9. The CDR3 loop spans 16 amino acids. CDR3 DNA sequence: TGTGCCAGCAGCTTAGGGGTCCTAGCGGGATTAAATGAGCAGTTCTTC. Amino acid sequence: CASSLGVLAGLNEQFF.

The chain has TRBV6-1 and TRBJ1-5; the D is unclear. This CDR3 spans 17 amino acids. CDR1 and CDR2 from the germline V gene are MNHNS and SASEGT. Trimming shortened V by 0 bases and J by 0 bases, and 12 bases separated the two germline ends. The CDR3 loop is CASSEAWPFNSNQPQHF. CDR3 bases: TGTGCCAGCAGTGAAGCGTGGCCCTTCAATAGCAATCAGCCCCAGCATTTT.

This chain links TRBV30 with TRBJ2-3, with D hard to call. CDR1 and CDR2 from the germline V gene are GTSNPN and SVGIG (reference sequence). Trimming cost V 1 base and J 0 bases, with 11 bases left between them. The CDR3 totals 15 residues. The CDR3 is CAWSGASTSTDTQYF. The CDR3 DNA sequence: TGTGCCTGGAGTGGGGCGAGTACTAGCACAGATACGCAGTATTTT.

The chain carries TRBV28 and TRBJ1-5; D unresolved. This CDR3 has 12 amino acids. The V end was cut by 2 bases, the J end by 9 bases, with 8 bases between. Germline assignment: CDR1 MDHEN and CDR2 SYDVKM. CDR3 DNA: TGTGCCAGCAGTTTACGTCAGATGCCCCAGCATTTT. As protein: CASSLRQMPQHF.

The J gene is TRBJ1-6, the V gene TRBV11-1; 9 bases agree with TRBD1. V lost 5 bases and J lost 6; bases outside the gene matches: 8. This CDR3 has 16 residues. CDR1 and CDR2 from the germline V gene are SGHAT and FQDESV (reference sequence). CDR3 region: CASSLATGGSNSPLHF. The CDR3 DNA follows: TGTGCCAGCAGCCTTGCGACAGGGGGAAGTAATTCACCCCTCCACTTT.

This clone was observed once. The gene calls are TRBV27 and TRBJ1-2; 7 bases match TRBD1. CDR1 is MNHEY, CDR2 SMNVEV, per germline (reference sequence). The V and J ends lost 3 bases and 4 bases, in that order; junction bases with no gene match: 11. The CDR3 has 16 residues. CDR3 DNA sequence: TGTGCCAGCAGTTTTTACCTTCCAGGGGGGATCTATGGCTACACCTTC. It is translated as CASSFYLPGGIYGYTF.